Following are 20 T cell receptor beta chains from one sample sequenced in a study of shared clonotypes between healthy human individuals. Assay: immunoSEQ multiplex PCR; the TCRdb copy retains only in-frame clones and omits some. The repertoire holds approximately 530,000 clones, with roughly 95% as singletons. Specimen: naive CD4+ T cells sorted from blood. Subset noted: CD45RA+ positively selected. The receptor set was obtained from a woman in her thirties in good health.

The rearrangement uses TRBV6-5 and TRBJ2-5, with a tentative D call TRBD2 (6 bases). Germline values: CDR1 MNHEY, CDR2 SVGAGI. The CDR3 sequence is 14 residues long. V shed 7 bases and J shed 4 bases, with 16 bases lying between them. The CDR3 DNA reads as TGTGCCAGCACCAAGACTAGAAACGGAGAGACCCAGTACTTC. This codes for CASTKTRNGETQYF.

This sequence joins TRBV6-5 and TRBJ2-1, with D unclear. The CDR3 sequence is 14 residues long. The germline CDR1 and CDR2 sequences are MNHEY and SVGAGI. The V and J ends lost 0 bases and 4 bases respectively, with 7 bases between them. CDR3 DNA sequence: TGTGCCAGCAGTTACTCTGCCCCATACAATGAGCAGTTCTTC. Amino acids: CASSYSAPYNEQFF.

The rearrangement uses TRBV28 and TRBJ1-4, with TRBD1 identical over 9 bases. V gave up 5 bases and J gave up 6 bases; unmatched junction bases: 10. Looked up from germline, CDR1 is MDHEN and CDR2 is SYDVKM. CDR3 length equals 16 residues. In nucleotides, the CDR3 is TGTGCCAGCAGTGTCTCTCCGGGACAGGGATATGAAAAACTGTTTTTT. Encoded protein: CASSVSPGQGYEKLFF. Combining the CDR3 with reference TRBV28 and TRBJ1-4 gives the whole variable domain DVKVTQSSRYLVKRTGEKVFLECVQDMDHENMFWYRQDPGLGLRLIYFSYDVKMKEKGDIPEGYSVSREKKERFSLILESASTNQTSMYLCASSVSPGQGYEKLFFGSGTQLSVL.

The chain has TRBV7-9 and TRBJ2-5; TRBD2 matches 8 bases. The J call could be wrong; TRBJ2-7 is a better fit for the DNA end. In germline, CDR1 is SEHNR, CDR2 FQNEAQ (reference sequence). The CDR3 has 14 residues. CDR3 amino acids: CASSPSGSTHEQYF. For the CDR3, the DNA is TGTGCCAGCAGTCCGAGCGGGAGCACCCACGAGCAGTACTTC.

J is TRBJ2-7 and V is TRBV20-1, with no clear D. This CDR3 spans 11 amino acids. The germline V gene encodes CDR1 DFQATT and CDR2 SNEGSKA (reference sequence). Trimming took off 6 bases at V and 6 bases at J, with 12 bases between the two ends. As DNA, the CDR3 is TGCAGTGCCCCCGATCGAGGCGAGCAGTACTTC. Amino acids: CSAPDRGEQYF.

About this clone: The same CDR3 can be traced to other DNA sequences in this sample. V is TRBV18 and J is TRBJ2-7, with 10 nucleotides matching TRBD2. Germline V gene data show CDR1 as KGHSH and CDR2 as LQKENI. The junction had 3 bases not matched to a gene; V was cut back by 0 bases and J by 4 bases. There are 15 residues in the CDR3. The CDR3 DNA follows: TGTGCCAGCTCACCACCTTCTAGCGGGAGTTACGAGCAGTACTTC. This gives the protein CASSPPSSGSYEQYF.

The CDR3, as DNA: TGTGCCAGTAGTGGACCCGGGACTAGCGGGTTGAGCTCCTACAATGAGCAGTTCTTC. As protein: CASSGPGTSGLSSYNEQFF. The chain couples TRBV19 to TRBJ2-1; 12 nucleotides align to TRBD2. Germline loops: CDR1 LNHDA, CDR2 SQIVND (reference sequence). CDR3 length: 19 amino acids. The V segment lost 5 bases and the J segment 0 bases; nucleotides outside the gene matches: 11.

For the CDR3, the DNA is TGTGCCAGCAGTTCAGCGACTCTGATATACGAGCAGTACTTC. It translates to CASSSATLIYEQYF. The chain recombines TRBV28 with TRBJ2-7; D is ambiguous. The CDR3 consists of 14 residues. From germline, CDR1 is MDHEN and CDR2 SYDVKM. V gave up 4 bases and J gave up 4 bases, with 14 bases separating them.

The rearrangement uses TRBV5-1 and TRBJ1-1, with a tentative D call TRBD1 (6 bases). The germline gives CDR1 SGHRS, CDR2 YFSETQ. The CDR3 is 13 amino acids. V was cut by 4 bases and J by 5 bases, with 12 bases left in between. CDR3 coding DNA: TGCGCCAGCAGCGGCAGGGGTGATACTGAAGCTTTCTTT. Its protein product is CASSGRGDTEAFF.

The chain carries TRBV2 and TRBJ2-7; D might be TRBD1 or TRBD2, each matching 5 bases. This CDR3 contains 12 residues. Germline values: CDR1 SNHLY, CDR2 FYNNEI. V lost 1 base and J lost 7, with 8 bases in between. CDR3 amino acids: CASSEVWGEQYF. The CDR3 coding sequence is TGTGCCAGCAGTGAAGTTTGGGGGGAGCAGTACTTC.

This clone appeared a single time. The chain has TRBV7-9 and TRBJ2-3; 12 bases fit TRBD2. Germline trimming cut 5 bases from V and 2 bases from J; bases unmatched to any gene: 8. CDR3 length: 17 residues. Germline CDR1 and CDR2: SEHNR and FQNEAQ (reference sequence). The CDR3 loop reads CASSLTWTSGVTDTQYF. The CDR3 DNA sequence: TGTGCCAGCAGCCTGACGTGGACTAGCGGGGTCACAGATACGCAGTATTTT.

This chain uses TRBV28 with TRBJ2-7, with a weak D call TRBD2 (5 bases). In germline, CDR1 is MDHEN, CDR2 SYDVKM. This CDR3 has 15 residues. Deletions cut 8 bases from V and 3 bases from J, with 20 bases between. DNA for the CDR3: TGTGCCAGCTCGGGGTCGGACGGGTTTGTCTACGAGCAGTACTTC. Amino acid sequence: CASSGSDGFVYEQYF.

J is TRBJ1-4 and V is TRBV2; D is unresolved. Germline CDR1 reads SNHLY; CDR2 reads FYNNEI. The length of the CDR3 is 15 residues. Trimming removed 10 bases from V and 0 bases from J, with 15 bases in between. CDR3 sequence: CATTWIQATNEKLFF. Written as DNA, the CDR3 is TGTGCCACCACCTGGATCCAGGCAACTAATGAAAAACTGTTTTTT.

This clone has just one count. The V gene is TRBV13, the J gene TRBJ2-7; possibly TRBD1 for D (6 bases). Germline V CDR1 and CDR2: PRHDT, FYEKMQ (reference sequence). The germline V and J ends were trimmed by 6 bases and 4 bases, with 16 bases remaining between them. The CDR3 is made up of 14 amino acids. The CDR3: CASRKQGLSYEQYF. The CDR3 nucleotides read TGTGCCAGCAGGAAACAGGGCCTGTCTTACGAGCAGTACTTC.

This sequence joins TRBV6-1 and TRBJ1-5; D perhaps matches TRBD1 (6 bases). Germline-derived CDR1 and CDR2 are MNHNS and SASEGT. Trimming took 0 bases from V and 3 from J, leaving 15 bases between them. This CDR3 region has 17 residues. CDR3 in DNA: TGTGCCAGCAGTGAAGCGCTCGGGGGGGCTCCCAATCAGCCCCAGCATTTT. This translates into CASSEALGGAPNQPQHF.

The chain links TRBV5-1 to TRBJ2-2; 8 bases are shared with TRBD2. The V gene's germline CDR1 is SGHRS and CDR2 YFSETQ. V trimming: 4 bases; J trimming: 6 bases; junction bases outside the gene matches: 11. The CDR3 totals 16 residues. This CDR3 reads CASSRGGLVSSGELFF. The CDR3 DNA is TGCGCCAGCAGCCGTGGGGGACTAGTGAGTTCCGGGGAGCTGTTTTTT.

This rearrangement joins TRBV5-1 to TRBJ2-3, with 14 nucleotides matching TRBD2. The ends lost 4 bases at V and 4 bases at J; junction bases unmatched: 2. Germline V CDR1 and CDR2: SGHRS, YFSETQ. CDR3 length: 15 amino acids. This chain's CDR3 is CASSRLAGGPDTQYF. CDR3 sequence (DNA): TGCGCCAGCAGCCGACTAGCGGGAGGGCCAGATACGCAGTATTTT.

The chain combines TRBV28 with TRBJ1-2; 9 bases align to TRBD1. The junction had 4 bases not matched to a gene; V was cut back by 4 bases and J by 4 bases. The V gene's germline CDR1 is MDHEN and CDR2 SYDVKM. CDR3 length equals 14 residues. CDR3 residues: CASSSGTGSYGYTF. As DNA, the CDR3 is TGTGCCAGCAGTTCCGGGACAGGGAGCTATGGCTACACCTTC.

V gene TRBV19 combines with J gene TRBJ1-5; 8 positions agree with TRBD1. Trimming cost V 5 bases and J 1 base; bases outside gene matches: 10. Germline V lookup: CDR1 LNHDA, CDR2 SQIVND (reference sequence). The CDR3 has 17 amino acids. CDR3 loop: CASSVRSQGASNQPQHF. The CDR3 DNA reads TGTGCCAGTAGTGTCCGCAGTCAGGGGGCGAGCAATCAGCCCCAGCATTTT.

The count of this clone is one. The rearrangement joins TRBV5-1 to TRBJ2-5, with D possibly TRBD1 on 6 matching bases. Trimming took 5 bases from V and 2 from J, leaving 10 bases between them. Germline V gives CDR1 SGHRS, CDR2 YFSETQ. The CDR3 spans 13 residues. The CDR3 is CASSSDRQETQYF. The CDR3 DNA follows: TGCGCCAGCAGTTCCGACAGGCAAGAGACCCAGTACTTC.